This TCR beta chain was obtained from a study of human T cells and chemical hapten exposure. The sample's time point: patch test 3, about 24 weeks after DPC sensitization. Stated treatment: therapeutic diphenylcyclopropenone sensitization with weekly scalp DPC. Researchers sampled blood before each patch test went on. Germline V gives CDR1 SEHNR, CDR2 FQNEAQ (reference sequence). The V gene lost 4 bases and the J gene lost 14 bases, with 18 bases spanning the gap. This CDR3 has 13 residues. TCRdb ran MiXCR on the RACE reads and lists one entry per CDR3 protein. The sample includes 100,000 or so distinct CDR3 sequences, 30% to 35% of them seen just once.

The genes are TRBV7-9 and TRBJ2-4; D not resolved. The clonotype comes from a man aged 40-49 years with alopecia areata. Some clones in this sample may be carry-over from other donors' samples. The starting material was whole blood, obtained in connection with sensitization to the hapten diphenylcyclopropenone (DPC). This chain's CDR3 is CASSSWQEKMKYF. The CDR3 DNA reads TGTGCCAGCAGCTCCTGGCAGGAGAAGATGAAGTACTTC.